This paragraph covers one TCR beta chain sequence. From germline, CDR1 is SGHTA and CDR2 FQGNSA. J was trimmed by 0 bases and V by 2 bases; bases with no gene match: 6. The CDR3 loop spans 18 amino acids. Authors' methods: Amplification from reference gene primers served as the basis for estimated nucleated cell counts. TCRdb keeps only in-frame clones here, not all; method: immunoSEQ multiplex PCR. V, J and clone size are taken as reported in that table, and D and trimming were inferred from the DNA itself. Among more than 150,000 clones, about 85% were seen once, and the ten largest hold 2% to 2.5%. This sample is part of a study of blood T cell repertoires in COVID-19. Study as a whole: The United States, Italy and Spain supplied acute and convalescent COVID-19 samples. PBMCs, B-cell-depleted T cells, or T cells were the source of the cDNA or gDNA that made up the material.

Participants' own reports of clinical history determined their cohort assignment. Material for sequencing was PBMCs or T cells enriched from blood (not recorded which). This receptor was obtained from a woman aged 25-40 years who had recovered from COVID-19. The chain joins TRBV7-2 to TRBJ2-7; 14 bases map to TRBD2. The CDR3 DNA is TGTGCCAGCAGCTTACAGGGACTAGCGGGGGAATACTCCTACGAGCAGTACTTC. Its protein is CASSLQGLAGEYSYEQYF.